This T cell receptor (beta chain) is from a study of tissue T cells after allogeneic stem cell transplantation. Profiled with immunoSEQ multiplex PCR; TCRdb holds only in-frame clones, not every one. In the table there are more than 7,000 clones, about 50% of which are singletons. Time point in this sample: mouse harvest day 7 after allogeneic transplant. The graft held 10^6 splenic CD5+ T cells and 10^7 T-cell-depleted bone marrow cells. This clone appeared a single time. Genes here carry mouse names. From the germline J gene comes the end of the CDR3, since the read stops 1 residue before it. Germline lookup yields CDR1 SNHLY and CDR2 FYNGKV (reference sequence). Trimming at V came to 3 bases and at J to 7 bases, leaving 5 bases not matched to a gene. CDR3 length: 15 residues.

The chain couples TRBV3 to TRBJ1-4; 10 bases are shared with TRBD1. Sequencing was done on a sample of gut tissue. The origin of this receptor is a female BALB/c mouse given C57BL/6 T cells with graft-versus-host disease after an allogeneic hematopoietic cell transplant. The CDR3 DNA, read in part, is TGTGCCAGCAGCTTCCGGGACAGGGGTGGCGAAAGATTATTT. This gives the protein CASSFRDRGGERLF. The complete CDR3 sequence is CASSFRDRGGERLFF.